This entry concerns a single TCR beta chain. As yet, its antigen is unknown. The data stem from a study of vaccination effects on CD4 cells after COVID-19. Across the study: Researchers reported culturing 2 million to 2.5 million PBMC in each well, adding about 9.5 IU/ml IL-2 and around 9.1 ug/ml peptides. Whole-study results and caveats: Only a few convalescent patients and no early post-infection timepoints featured in the study.

The repertoire was sequenced with immunoSEQ multiplex PCR; TCRdb's copy has only in-frame clones and lacks some. In the table there are approximately 74,000 clones, 65% to 80% of which are singletons. CD4+ T cells were isolated after around ten days of culture. Two-dose vaccination with either BNT162b2 or mRNA-1273 was given to the participants. The CDR3 is 17 residues long. Germline trimming cut 5 bases from V and 5 bases from J; bases unmatched to any gene: 15. Per the germline V gene, CDR1 is LNHDA and CDR2 is SQIVND (reference sequence). This clonotype originated in a human donor who received a COVID-19 vaccine. The gene calls are TRBV19 and TRBJ2-4; 7 nucleotides align to TRBD1. This material consisted of CD4+ T cells from PBMCs cultured without peptide, taken after COVID-19 vaccination. The CDR3 spells CASSQKGARTSENIQYF. CDR3 DNA sequence: TGTGCCAGTAGTCAAAAGGGGGCGCGGACCTCCGAAAACATTCAGTACTTC. Based on the CDR3 plus reference TRBV19 and TRBJ2-4, the full variable domain is DGGITQSPKYLFRKEGQNVTLSCEQNLNHDAMYWYRQDPGQGLRLIYYSQIVNDFQKGDIAEGYSVSREKKESFPLTVTSAQKNPTAFYLCASSQKGARTSENIQYFGAGTRLSVL.